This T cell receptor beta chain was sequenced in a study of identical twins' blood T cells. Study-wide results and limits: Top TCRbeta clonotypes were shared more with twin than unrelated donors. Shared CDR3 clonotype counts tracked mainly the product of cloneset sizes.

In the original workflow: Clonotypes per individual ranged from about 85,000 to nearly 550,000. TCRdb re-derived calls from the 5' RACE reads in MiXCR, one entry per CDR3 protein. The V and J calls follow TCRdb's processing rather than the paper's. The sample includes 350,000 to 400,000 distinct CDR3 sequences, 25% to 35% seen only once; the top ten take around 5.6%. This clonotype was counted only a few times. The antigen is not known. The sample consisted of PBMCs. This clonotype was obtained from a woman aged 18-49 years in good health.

The CDR3 region is CSVGQAPYEQYF. CDR3 coding DNA: TGCAGCGTCGGACAGGCCCCCTACGAGCAGTACTTC. V and J are TRBV29-1 and TRBJ2-7, with 7 nucleotides matching TRBD1. The germline CDR1 and CDR2 sequences are SQVTM and ANQGSEA. The CDR3 covers 12 residues. V shed 6 bases and J 2 bases; nucleotides not matched to a gene: 4.